This T cell receptor (beta chain) was sequenced in a study of T-cell reconstitution after alpha-beta-depleted transplantation in children. Study results and limitations: Some patients owed their high day-60 TCRbeta diversity to surviving recipient T cells and thymic progenitors. From newly produced T cells came most of the T-cell counts and diversity one year after transplant. Two months or so post-transplant, alpha-beta T cells reportedly derived from several hundred expanded graft clones.

This CDR3 has 15 residues. V lost 0 bases, J lost 1 base, and 9 bases lay in between. The germline gives CDR1 LNHNV, CDR2 YYDKDF (reference sequence). During its preparation, the TCRbeta library received unique molecular identifiers. TCRdb called the PCR reads again in MiXCR, with one record for every CDR3 protein. The sample has 90,000 to 100,000 distinct CDR3 sequences, about 22% seen once; the top ten hold 20% to 25%. Ten or more counts support this clonotype. Its matching antigen is unknown. The sequence was collected from a boy younger than 10 with acute lymphoblastic leukemia, due to receive a stem cell transplant. The chain is built from TRBV15 and TRBJ2-5; D is ambiguous. Sample: PBMCs, taken before TCRalphabeta/CD19-depleted stem cell transplant. CDR3 protein: CATSRESAVQETQYF. The CDR3 DNA follows: TGTGCCACCAGCAGAGAATCAGCTGTCCAAGAGACCCAGTACTTC.